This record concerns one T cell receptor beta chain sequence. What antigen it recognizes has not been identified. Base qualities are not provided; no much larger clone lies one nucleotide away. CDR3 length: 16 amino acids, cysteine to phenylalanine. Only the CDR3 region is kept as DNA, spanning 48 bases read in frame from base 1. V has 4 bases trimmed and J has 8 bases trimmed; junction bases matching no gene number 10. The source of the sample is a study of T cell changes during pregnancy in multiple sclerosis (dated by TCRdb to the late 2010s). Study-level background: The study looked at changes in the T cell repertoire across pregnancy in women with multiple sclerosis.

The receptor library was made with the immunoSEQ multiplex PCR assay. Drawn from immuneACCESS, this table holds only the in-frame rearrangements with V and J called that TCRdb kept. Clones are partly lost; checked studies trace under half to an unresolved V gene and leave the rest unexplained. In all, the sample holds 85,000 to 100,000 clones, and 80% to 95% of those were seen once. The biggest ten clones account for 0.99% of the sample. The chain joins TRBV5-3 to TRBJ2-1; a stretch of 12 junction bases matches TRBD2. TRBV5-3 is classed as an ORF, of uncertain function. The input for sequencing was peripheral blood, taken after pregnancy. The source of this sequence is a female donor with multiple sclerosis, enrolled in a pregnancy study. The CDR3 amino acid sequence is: CARSPPSGRALDEQFF. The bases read TGTGCCAGAAGCCCCCCTAGCGGGAGGGCCCTCGATGAGCAGTTCTTC.